The 32 T cell receptor beta chains below were found in one sample sequenced in a study of blood T cell repertoires in COVID-19. Generated by immunoSEQ multiplex PCR, the TCRdb table keeps only in-frame clones and is missing some. The sample has over 150,000 clones, about 86% seen once. The sequencing sample was made of peripheral blood. These receptors were taken from a man aged 50 to 59 with active or convalescent COVID-19.

The rearrangement uses TRBV21-1 and TRBJ2-3; the table's D call TRBD1 went unverified against the DNA. TRBV21-1 is a documented pseudogene. This CDR3 is 13 amino acids long. In nucleotides, the CDR3 is TGTGCCAGCAGCCAACTGACAGGGGAGGGTAAGTATTTT. Translation: CASSQLTGEGKYF.

The chain employs TRBV7-2 and TRBJ1-6; D may be TRBD1 (6 bases). Trimming took off 1 base at V and 4 bases at J, with 11 bases between the two ends. Germline values: CDR1 SGHTA, CDR2 FQGNSA. The CDR3 is 16 residues long. CDR3 sequence: CASSLVGHLYNSPLHF. Written as DNA, the CDR3 is TGTGCCAGCAGCTTAGTGGGACACCTTTATAATTCACCCCTCCACTTT.

CDR3 region: CASSQGRTSGSYEQYF. The CDR3 region has the DNA TGCGCCAGCAGCCAGGGCCGGACTAGCGGGAGTTACGAGCAGTACTTC. This chain joins TRBV4-1 and TRBJ2-7; 13 nucleotides agree with TRBD2. Trimming removed 3 bases from V and 4 bases from J; junction bases left unmatched: 6. CDR1 and CDR2 from the germline V gene are MGHRA and YSYEKL. CDR3 length: 16 residues.

The chain uses TRBV19 and TRBJ1-1; 8 bases match TRBD1. The V gene end was trimmed by 4 bases and the J gene end by 13 bases; junction bases not matched to a gene: 8. Germline V gene sequence: CDR1 LNHDA, CDR2 SQIVND (reference sequence). This CDR3 is 12 amino acids long. The DNA of the CDR3 is TGTGCCAGTAGTACAGGGACAGGTCAAGTTTTCTTT. This codes for CASSTGTGQVFF.

This clone is a singleton in its sample. V and J are TRBV27 and TRBJ1-5, with D possibly matching TRBD1 (6 bases). The CDR3 totals 14 residues. CDR1 and CDR2 from the germline V gene are MNHEY and SMNVEV (reference sequence). V lost 6 bases to trimming and J lost 6 bases, with 15 bases between them. The CDR3 DNA follows: TGTGCCAGCAGCCCAGGGGCTGGAATTCAGCCCCAGCATTTT. Protein sequence: CASSPGAGIQPQHF.

The chain has TRBV18 and TRBJ1-1; tentatively, D is TRBD1 (6 bases). V dropped 2 bases and J dropped 4 bases, with 11 bases sitting between them. This CDR3 region has 14 residues. Germline V lookup: CDR1 KGHSH, CDR2 LQKENI. The chain's CDR3 is CASSPAQGSTEAFF. Here the CDR3 DNA reads TGTGCCAGCTCACCAGCACAGGGCAGCACTGAAGCTTTCTTT.

This clone was found a few times. The V gene is TRBV7-8, the J gene TRBJ1-5, with a weak D call TRBD1 (5 bases). The CDR3 covers 15 residues. Germline V gives CDR1 SGHVS, CDR2 FQNEAQ. The V gene lost 5 bases and the J gene lost 0 bases, with 11 bases spanning the gap. CDR3 in amino acids: CASSADSYSNQPQHF. The CDR3 coding sequence is TGTGCCAGCAGCGCCGACAGTTATAGCAATCAGCCCCAGCATTTT.

The gene calls are TRBV29-1 and TRBJ1-1; TRBD1 aligns across 7 bases. The CDR3 loop spans 15 amino acids. The germline V gene has CDR1 SQVTM and CDR2 ANQGSEA. The ends lost 1 base at V and 5 bases at J; junction bases unmatched: 10. The CDR3 coding sequence is TGCAGCGTTGAAGCGAGGGGGCTTAGAAGAACTGAAGCTTTCTTT. Translation: CSVEARGLRRTEAFF.

The table lists this clone with a few counts. Here the CDR3 DNA reads TGTGCCAGCAGCTTGAGGGAAAAGGGGAACTATGGCTACACCTTC. The encoded protein is CASSLREKGNYGYTF. V usage is TRBV5-4 and J usage is TRBJ1-2; D possibly corresponds to TRBD1 (5 bases). Germline V gives CDR1 SGHNT, CDR2 YYREEE (reference sequence). Trimming removed 1 base at V and 2 bases at J, with 12 bases between. This CDR3 spans 15 amino acids.

The V and J genes are TRBV7-9 and TRBJ1-1; D not resolved. The CDR3 loop spans 13 amino acids. Germline V gene sequence: CDR1 SEHNR, CDR2 FQNEAQ (reference sequence). With 5 bases removed from V and 3 bases from J, the gap between germline ends came to 10 bases. CDR3 sequence reads: CASSPSLDTEAFF. The CDR3 bases are TGTGCCAGCAGCCCTAGCCTAGACACTGAAGCTTTCTTT.

The genes are TRBV6-6 and TRBJ2-3, with D tentatively TRBD2 (5 bases). V lost 8 bases and J lost 3, with 15 bases in between. Germline CDR1 reads MNHNY; CDR2 reads SVGAGI (reference sequence). The CDR3 has 14 amino acids. CDR3 sequence (DNA): TGTGCCAGCTCTGCCCTTAGGGAGACAGATACGCAGTATTTT. This translates into CASSALRETDTQYF.

This chain joins TRBV24-1 and TRBJ2-3, with 7 bases identical to TRBD1. Germline trimming cut 3 bases from V and 7 bases from J; bases unmatched to any gene: 15. CDR1 is KGHDR, CDR2 SFDVKD, per germline. The CDR3 contains 17 residues. CDR3 sequence (DNA): TGTGCCACCAGTGATACCCACAGGGGAGATATGAGGAATACGCAGTATTTT. It codes for CATSDTHRGDMRNTQYF.

The chain joins TRBV5-1 to TRBJ1-2, with a possible D match to TRBD1 (5 bases). Trimming left V 0 bases short and J 6 bases short, with 12 bases between. CDR3 length: 14 amino acids. Germline CDR1 and CDR2: SGHRS and YFSETQ. The CDR3 bases are TGCGCCAGCAGCTTGGCCGGCAGGGTTGATGGCTACACCTTC. Translated, it gives CASSLAGRVDGYTF.

This clone has only one observation. The chain recombines TRBV11-2 with TRBJ1-6; tentatively, D is TRBD1 (5 bases). V lost 5 bases to trimming and J lost 9 bases, with 11 bases between them. CDR3 length equals 13 residues. Looked up from germline, CDR1 is SGHAT and CDR2 is FQNNGV. In nucleotides, the CDR3 is TGTGCCAGCAGCCCAGACAGACTTTCACCCCTCCACTTT. Amino acids: CASSPDRLSPLHF.

V is TRBV29-1 and J is TRBJ2-3; 7 nucleotides agree with TRBD1. In germline, CDR1 is SQVTM, CDR2 ANQGSEA. Trimming removed 8 bases from V and 2 bases from J; junction bases left unmatched: 4. The CDR3 loop spans 12 amino acids. DNA for the CDR3: TGCAGCTCCGACAGGGCCACAGATACGCAGTATTTT. It specifies CSSDRATDTQYF.

V is TRBV29-1 and J is TRBJ1-3; a possible D gene is TRBD1 (5 bases). The CDR3 loop spans 16 amino acids. The ends were cut back, 0 bases at V and 1 base at J, with 13 bases in the middle. The germline V gene encodes CDR1 SQVTM and CDR2 ANQGSEA. CDR3 bases: TGCAGCGTTGAAGAACCCCTCGGACAATCTGGAAACACCATATATTTT. This sequence encodes CSVEEPLGQSGNTIYF.

The rearrangement links TRBV6-5 to TRBJ1-6; 9 bases fit TRBD1. V lost 10 bases and J lost 10; bases outside the gene matches: 8. This CDR3 has 13 residues. In germline, CDR1 is MNHEY, CDR2 SVGAGI. The CDR3 DNA sequence: TGTGCCACCACAGGGGGCAATTGGTCACCCCTCCACTTT. It yields the protein CATTGGNWSPLHF.

This clone occurred once. The V and J genes are TRBV5-4 and TRBJ1-2; 9 bases map to TRBD1. Germline CDR1 SGHNT, CDR2 YYREEE (reference sequence). Trimming took 5 bases from V and 8 from J; bases not matched to a gene: 10. The CDR3 has 14 amino acids. CDR3 nucleotides: TGTGCCAGCAGTAGGACAGGGGAGGTTGGGGGCTACACCTTC. Its protein is CASSRTGEVGGYTF.

The chain joins TRBV18 to TRBJ1-5, with 7 bases lining up with TRBD1. Germline V gene lookup returns CDR1 KGHSH and CDR2 LQKENI. The CDR3 is 14 amino acids. J was trimmed by 10 bases and V by 4 bases; bases with no gene match: 10. CDR3 region: CASSLDRALIPQHF. CDR3 coding DNA: TGTGCCAGCTCACTCGACAGGGCATTGATACCCCAGCATTTT. Looking up the rest from reference TRBV18 and TRBJ1-5 gives the full variable domain: NAGVMQNPRHLVRRRGQEARLRCSPMKGHSHVYWYRQLPEEGLKFMVYLQKENIIDESGMPKERFSAEFPKEGPSILRIQQVVRGDSAAYFCASSLDRALIPQHFGDGTRLSIL.

This chain uses TRBV5-5 with TRBJ2-7, with 11 bases matching TRBD2. Per the germline V gene, CDR1 is SGHKS and CDR2 is YYEKEE (reference sequence). The CDR3 is 14 amino acids. After removal of 0 bases from V and 6 bases from J, the junction contained 2 bases not matched to a gene. This CDR3 reads CASSLVAGGFEQYF. The CDR3 region has the DNA TGTGCCAGCAGCTTGGTAGCGGGAGGGTTCGAGCAGTACTTC.

V and J are TRBV12-5 and TRBJ2-7, with TRBD1 as a possible D gene (6 bases). V shed 1 base and J shed 4 bases, with 20 bases lying between them. Germline V gene sequence: CDR1 LGHNT, CDR2 FRNRAP. CDR3 length: 17 residues. The CDR3, as DNA: TGTGCTAGTGGTTTGGCCCTACAGGGATTCGCCTTGTACGAGCAGTACTTC. It specifies CASGLALQGFALYEQYF.

V and J are TRBV12-5 and TRBJ2-2; tentatively, D is TRBD1 (5 bases). The germline V and J ends were trimmed by 0 bases and 2 bases, with 10 bases remaining between them. CDR1 LGHNT and CDR2 FRNRAP come from the germline V gene. The CDR3 length is 16 residues. The CDR3 loop reads CASGLVIGANTGELFF. In nucleotides, the CDR3 is TGTGCTAGTGGTTTGGTAATTGGGGCAAACACCGGGGAGCTGTTTTTT.

The V gene is TRBV18, the J gene TRBJ2-3, with D possibly matching TRBD2 (5 bases). This CDR3 contains 14 residues. Trimming took 2 bases from V and 5 from J, leaving 11 bases between them. Germline V gene sequence: CDR1 KGHSH, CDR2 LQKENI. CDR3 sequence (DNA): TGTGCCAGCTCACCAGGGCGAGAGGGAGATACGCAGTATTTT. It yields the protein CASSPGREGDTQYF. The whole variable domain, remainder taken from reference TRBV18 and TRBJ2-3, is NAGVMQNPRHLVRRRGQEARLRCSPMKGHSHVYWYRQLPEEGLKFMVYLQKENIIDESGMPKERFSAEFPKEGPSILRIQQVVRGDSAAYFCASSPGREGDTQYFGPGTRLTVL.

The V and J genes are TRBV6-5 and TRBJ1-2; D remains unclear. This CDR3 spans 12 amino acids. Trimming stripped 5 bases from V and 4 bases from J, with 8 bases between. The germline V gene has CDR1 MNHEY and CDR2 SVGAGI. The chain's CDR3 is CASSRAGYGYTF. The CDR3 DNA reads as TGTGCCAGCAGTCGAGCGGGCTATGGCTACACCTTC.

The chain joins TRBV7-8 to TRBJ1-4; D remains ambiguous. The CDR3 has 15 residues. Trimming stripped 2 bases from V and 4 bases from J, with 11 bases between. CDR1 is SGHVS and CDR2 is FQNEAQ in the germline V gene. CDR3: CASSLIRGRNEKLFF. CDR3 in DNA: TGTGCCAGCAGCTTAATTCGGGGTCGTAATGAAAAACTGTTTTTT.

The CDR3 DNA is TGTGCCAGCAGCTTACAGGCGGGAGAGACCCAGTACTTC. This translates into CASSLQAGETQYF. The chain has TRBV11-1 and TRBJ2-5; D might be TRBD2 (5 bases). V gave up 2 bases and J gave up 4 bases, with 8 bases separating them. Germline-derived CDR1 and CDR2 are SGHAT and FQDESV (reference sequence). This CDR3 has 13 amino acids.

The chain recombines TRBV9 with TRBJ2-7, with TRBD1 as a possible D gene (5 bases). The CDR3 consists of 15 residues. Trimming cost V 4 bases and J 0 bases, with 14 bases left between them. Germline V gives CDR1 SGDLS, CDR2 YYNGEE. The CDR3 bases are TGTGCCAGCAGCCCCAATGTGGACAACTCCTACGAGCAGTACTTC. It encodes CASSPNVDNSYEQYF.

This clone was counted between two and nine times. This sequence joins TRBV30 and TRBJ1-2; D perhaps matches TRBD1 (5 bases). Deletions cut 1 base from V and 2 bases from J, with 11 bases between. CDR1 is GTSNPN and CDR2 is SVGIG in the germline V gene (reference sequence). The CDR3 spans 14 residues. CDR3 DNA sequence: TGTGCCTGGAGTGGAGTCGACAGAAACTATGGCTACACCTTC. Its protein product is CAWSGVDRNYGYTF.

This chain joins TRBV4-2 and TRBJ2-1; 10 positions agree with TRBD2. The CDR3 totals 16 residues. Germline trimming cut 0 bases from V and 8 bases from J; bases unmatched to any gene: 7. In germline, CDR1 is LGHNA, CDR2 YNFKEQ. The CDR3 region is CASSQDVLAGAHEQFF. The CDR3 region has the DNA TGTGCCAGCAGCCAAGATGTCCTAGCGGGAGCCCATGAGCAGTTCTTC.

The chain couples TRBV19 to TRBJ1-5; 9 bases map to TRBD1. CDR1 and CDR2 (germline): LNHDA, SQIVND (reference sequence). Losses at the gene ends were 3 bases for V and 4 bases for J; bases not matched to a gene: 4. The CDR3 runs 15 residues. In DNA form, the CDR3 reads TGTGCCAGTAGTATCCTGGACAGGGGAAATCAGCCCCAGCATTTT. Translating gives CASSILDRGNQPQHF.

V gene TRBV4-2 combines with J gene TRBJ2-3; 8 bases are shared with TRBD2. The CDR3 extends over 18 amino acids. Trimming took 5 bases from V and 5 from J; bases not matched to a gene: 18. In germline, CDR1 is LGHNA, CDR2 YNFKEQ. For the CDR3, the DNA is TGTGCCAGCAGCAAAAGAGGGGCAACGGGGGGGCAGGTAGATACGCAGTATTTT. Translation gives CASSKRGATGGQVDTQYF.

The chain is built from TRBV2 and TRBJ2-7, with 12 bases lining up with TRBD2. This CDR3 is 17 amino acids long. Germline assignment: CDR1 SNHLY and CDR2 FYNNEI. The trim removed 6 bases at V and 0 bases at J, leaving 9 bases unmatched. The CDR3 DNA is TGTGCCAGCAGCTCAACTAGCGGGGGGCTGAGCTCCTACGAGCAGTACTTC. This codes for CASSSTSGGLSSYEQYF.